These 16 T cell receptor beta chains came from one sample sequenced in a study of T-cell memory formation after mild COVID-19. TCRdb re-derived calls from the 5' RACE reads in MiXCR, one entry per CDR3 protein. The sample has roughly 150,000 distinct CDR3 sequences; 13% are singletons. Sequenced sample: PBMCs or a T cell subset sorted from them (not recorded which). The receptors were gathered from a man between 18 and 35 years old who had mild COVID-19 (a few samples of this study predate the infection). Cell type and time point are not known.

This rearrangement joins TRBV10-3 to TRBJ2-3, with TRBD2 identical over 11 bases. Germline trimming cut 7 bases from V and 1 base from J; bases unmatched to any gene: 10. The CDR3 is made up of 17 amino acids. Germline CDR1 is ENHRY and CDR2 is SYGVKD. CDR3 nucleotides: TGTGCCATCAACCCGGGACTAGCGGTTCCTGGCACAGATACGCAGTATTTT. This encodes CAINPGLAVPGTDTQYF.

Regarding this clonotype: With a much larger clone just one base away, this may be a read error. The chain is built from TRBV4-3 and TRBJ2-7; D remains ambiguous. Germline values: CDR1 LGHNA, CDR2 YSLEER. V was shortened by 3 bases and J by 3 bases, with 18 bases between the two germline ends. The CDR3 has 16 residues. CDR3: CASSQVPRPTIYEQYF. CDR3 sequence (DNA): TGCGCCAGCAGCCAGGTACCGAGACCCACGATCTACGAGCAGTACTTC.

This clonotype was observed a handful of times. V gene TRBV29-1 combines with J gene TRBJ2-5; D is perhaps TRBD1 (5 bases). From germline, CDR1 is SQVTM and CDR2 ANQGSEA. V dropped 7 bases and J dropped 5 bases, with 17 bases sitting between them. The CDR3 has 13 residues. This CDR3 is CSGGARSAETQYF. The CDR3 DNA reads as TGCAGCGGGGGCGCACGATCGGCGGAGACCCAGTACTTC.

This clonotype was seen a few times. The CDR3 loop reads CASSYNTSGGAIDEQYV. The CDR3 DNA follows: TGTGCCAGCAGTTACAATACTAGCGGGGGGGCCATCGACGAGCAGTACGTC. The genes are TRBV6-5 and TRBJ2-7, with TRBD2 matching 13 bases. Germline loops: CDR1 MNHEY, CDR2 SVGAGI. After removal of 2 bases from V and 5 bases from J, the junction contained 9 bases not matched to a gene. CDR3 length: 17 amino acids.

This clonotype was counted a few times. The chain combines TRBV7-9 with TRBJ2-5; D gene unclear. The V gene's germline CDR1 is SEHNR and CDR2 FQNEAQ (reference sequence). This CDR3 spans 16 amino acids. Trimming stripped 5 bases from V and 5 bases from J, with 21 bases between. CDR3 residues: CASSPLGRPSGETQYF. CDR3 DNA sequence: TGTGCCAGCAGCCCCCTGGGTCGGCCGTCCGGGGAGACCCAGTACTTC.

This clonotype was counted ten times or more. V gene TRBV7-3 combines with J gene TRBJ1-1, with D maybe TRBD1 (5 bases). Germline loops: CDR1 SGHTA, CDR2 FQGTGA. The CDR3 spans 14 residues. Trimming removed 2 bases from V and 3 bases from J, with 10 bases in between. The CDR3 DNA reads TGTGCCAGCAGCTTAGGGGCCCAGTACACTGAAGCTTTCTTT. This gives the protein CASSLGAQYTEAFF.

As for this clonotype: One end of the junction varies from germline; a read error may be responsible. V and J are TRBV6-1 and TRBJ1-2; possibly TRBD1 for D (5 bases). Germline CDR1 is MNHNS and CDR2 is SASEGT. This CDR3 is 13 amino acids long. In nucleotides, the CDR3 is TGTGACAGCAGGAGGGACCGGGAGGGTGGCTACACCTTC. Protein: CDSRRDREGGYTF.

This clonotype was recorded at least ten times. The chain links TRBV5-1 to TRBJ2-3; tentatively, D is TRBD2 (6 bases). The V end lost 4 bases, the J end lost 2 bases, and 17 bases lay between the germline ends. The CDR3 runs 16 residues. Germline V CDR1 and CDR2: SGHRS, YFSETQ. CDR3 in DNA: TGCGCCAGCAGCGTGGGACTCCTGGCTTCCACAGATACGCAGTATTTT. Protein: CASSVGLLASTDTQYF.

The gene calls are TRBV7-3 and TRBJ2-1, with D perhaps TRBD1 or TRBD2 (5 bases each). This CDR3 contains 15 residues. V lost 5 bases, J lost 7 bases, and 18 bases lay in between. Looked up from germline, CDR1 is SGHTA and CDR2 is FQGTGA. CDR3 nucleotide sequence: TGTGCCAGCAGCCGCGCCGGGACGGATAGGAATGAGCAGTTCTTC. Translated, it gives CASSRAGTDRNEQFF.

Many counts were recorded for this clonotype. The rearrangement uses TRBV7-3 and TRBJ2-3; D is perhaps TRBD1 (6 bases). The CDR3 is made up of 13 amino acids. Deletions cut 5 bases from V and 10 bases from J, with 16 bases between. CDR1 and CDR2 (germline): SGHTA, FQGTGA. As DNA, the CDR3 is TGTGCCAGCAGCACCGCAGGGGTCCGAGCGCAGTATTTT. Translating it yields CASSTAGVRAQYF. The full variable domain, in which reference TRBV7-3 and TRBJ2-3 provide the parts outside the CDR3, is GAGVSQTPSNKVTEKGKYVELRCDPISGHTALYWYRQSLGQGPEFLIYFQGTGAADDSGLPNDRFFAVRPEGSVSTLKIQRTERGDSAVYLCASSTAGVRAQYFGPGTRLTVL.

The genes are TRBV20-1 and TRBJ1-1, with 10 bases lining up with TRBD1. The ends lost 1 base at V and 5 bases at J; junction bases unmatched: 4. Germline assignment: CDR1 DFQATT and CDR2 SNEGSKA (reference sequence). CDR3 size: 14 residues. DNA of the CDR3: TGCAGTGCTAGAGCCCCGGGACAGGGGACTGAAGCTTTCTTT. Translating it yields CSARAPGQGTEAFF.

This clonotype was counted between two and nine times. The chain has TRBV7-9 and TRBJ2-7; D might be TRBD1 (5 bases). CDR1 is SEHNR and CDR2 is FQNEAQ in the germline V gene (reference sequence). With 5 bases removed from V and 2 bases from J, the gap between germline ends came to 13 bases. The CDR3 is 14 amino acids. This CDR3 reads CASSTYDRTYEQYV. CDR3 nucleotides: TGTGCCAGCAGCACCTATGACAGAACCTACGAGCAGTACGTC.

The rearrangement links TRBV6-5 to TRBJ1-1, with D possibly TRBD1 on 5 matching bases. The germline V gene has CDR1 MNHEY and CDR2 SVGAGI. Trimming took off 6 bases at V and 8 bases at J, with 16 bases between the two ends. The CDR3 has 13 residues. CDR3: CASSWGERGEAFF. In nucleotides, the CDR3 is TGTGCCAGCAGCTGGGGTGAACGGGGGGAAGCTTTCTTT.

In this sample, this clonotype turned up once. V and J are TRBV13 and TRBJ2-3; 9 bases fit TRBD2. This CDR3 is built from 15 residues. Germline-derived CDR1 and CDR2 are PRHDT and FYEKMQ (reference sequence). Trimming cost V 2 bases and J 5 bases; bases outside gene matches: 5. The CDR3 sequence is CASSLSAGGRDTQYF. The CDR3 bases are TGTGCCAGCAGCTTATCCGCGGGGGGGCGAGATACGCAGTATTTT.

In nucleotides, the CDR3 is TGTGCCAGCAGCTTAGGGGACCCTAGAGTCTATGGCTACACCTTC. It specifies CASSLGDPRVYGYTF. The V call is TRBV7-2, the J call TRBJ1-2; D is perhaps TRBD1 (5 bases). CDR1 is SGHTA, CDR2 FQGNSA, per germline. V was shortened by 1 base and J by 4 bases, with 13 bases between the two germline ends. There are 15 residues in the CDR3. The complete variable domain, with remaining parts taken from reference TRBV7-2 and TRBJ1-2, reads GAGVSQSPSNKVTEKGKDVELRCDPISGHTALYWYRQSLGQGLEFLIYFQGNSAPDKSGLPSDRFSAERTGGSVSTLTIQRTQQEDSAVYLCASSLGDPRVYGYTFGSGTRLTVV.

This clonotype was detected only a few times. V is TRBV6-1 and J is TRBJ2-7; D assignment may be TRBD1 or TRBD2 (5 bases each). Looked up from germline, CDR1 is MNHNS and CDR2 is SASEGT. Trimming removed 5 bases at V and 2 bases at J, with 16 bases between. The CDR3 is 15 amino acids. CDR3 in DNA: TGTGCCAGCAGTCGACGGGACCGAGACGCCTACGAGCAGTACTTC. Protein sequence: CASSRRDRDAYEQYF.